This T cell receptor beta chain emerged from a study of T cell responses to AZD1222 COVID-19 vaccine (dated by TCRdb to 2020 to 2023). Notes on the research overall: A total of 233 trial participants underwent TCR sequencing, of whom some 200 had received two doses of AZD1222 and some 25 had received two doses of the MenACWY control vaccine. Enrollment into the trials was organized by age into subgroups of 18-55, 56-69 and 70-plus years, and those subgroups contained 148, 28 and 57 TCR-sequenced participants, respectively.

Relative to germline, V is 6 bases shorter and J is 4 bases shorter, with 15 bases between their ends. CDR1 and CDR2 were assigned from the germline V gene as SGHVS and FQNEAQ. From its cysteine to its phenylalanine, the CDR3 spans 15 amino acids. The read is trimmed to its CDR3 DNA, 45 bases read in frame from base 1. The sample's time point label, in plain terms: about 28 days (+/-7) after the second vaccine dose. AZD1222 recipients with second doses at about 4 weeks or about 12 weeks were pooled, because spike-specific TCR depth and breadth did not differ between schedules. The vaccinee samples were drawn from two UK trials, COV001 and COV002, one of which was a single-blind randomized controlled phase 2/3 trial testing AZD1222 (ChAdOx1 nCoV-19) in healthy adults. Trial participant PBMC samples were collected at day 0 and day 28 after the second dose for TCRbeta chain sequencing. Points on this clone: The target of this receptor is not known. No per-base quality is available; no much larger clone lies one base away.

The CDR3 regions of human TCRbeta chains were analyzed by immunosequencing. Processing in the source paper ran as follows. TCRs in the repertoires were matched against a reference library of SARS-CoV-2-specific TCRs that had been generated with the MIRA antigen-specificity platform. Breadth was defined as the fraction of unique TCRs that were SARS-CoV-2-associated. Depth was defined as the fraction of total T cells that were SARS-CoV-2-associated. Each spike-specific TCR was assigned to its reactive spike region and to a CD4 or CD8 class using the MIRA data. Log10-transformed breadth and depth values were compared by one-way ANOVA with Sidak's multiple comparisons tests. Here the immuneACCESS table is served through TCRdb, limited to in-frame sequences with V and J called. Missing clones are a known gap in these copies; in checked studies unresolved V genes cover under half, and the rest lacks a known reason. Clone size and V and J calls were adopted from that table, with D and trimming inferred from the DNA. Present in this sample are 130,000 or so clones, approximately 80% of which were seen just once. About 27% of the sample is taken by the ten largest.

General study outcomes and caveats: The 56-69-year group was small, and its depth increase did not reach significance, likely because of low power. Participants were mostly white British, with more females than males. The authors suggested clonal diversity may have been underestimated. Reportedly, close to half of the unique spike-specific TCRs recognized epitopes lying outside the regions that are mutated in the B.1.351 and B.1.1.7 variants. CD4 TCRs associated with the vaccine covered the entire spike protein, and the dominant responses were in regions 160-218 and 743-854. After two AZD1222 doses, both the breadth and the depth of spike-specific TCRs were significantly higher than at day 0 and than in MenACWY recipients. No day 14 peak-response samples were available, so repertoires were characterized only after the peak T cell response. Only a handful of AZD1222 recipients were SARS-CoV-2 seropositive at baseline, limiting conclusions about previously exposed vaccinees.

The sequence links TRBV7-8 to TRBJ2-2, with TRBD1 as a weak D call on 5 bases. The input for sequencing was peripheral blood, taken 28 days after the second AZD1222 dose. The TCR comes from an adult who received the AZD1222 COVID-19 vaccine. The sequenced DNA: TGTGCCAGCAGTCCGCAGGGTCGGGCCACCGGGGAGCTGTTTTTT. It specifies CASSPQGRATGELFF.